Described below is a single TCR beta chain sequence and its context. These data come from a study of blood T cell repertoires in COVID-19. Turning to the study itself: The United States, Italy and Spain were the sources of the acute and convalescent COVID-19 samples. Nucleic acid was either cDNA or gDNA, and it came from T cells, B-cell-depleted T cells, or PBMCs.

In the original analysis: Nucleated cell counts were estimated from reference gene primer amplification. Measured with immunoSEQ multiplex PCR; TCRdb has only the in-frame clones, and not every one. Clone size and the V and J calls come from that table; the DNA yielded D and trimming. Of around 150,000 clones detected, roughly 76% appear once; the ten largest clones hold more than 8.5%. This CDR3 is 14 amino acids long. V gave up 5 bases and J gave up 8 bases, with 13 bases separating them. Per germline, CDR1 MDHEN and CDR2 SYDVKM. V usage is TRBV28 and J usage is TRBJ1-6, with a tentative D call TRBD1 (5 bases). The sample taken for sequencing was peripheral blood. The origin of this receptor is a woman aged 50 to 65 with active or convalescent COVID-19. This chain's CDR3 is CASSDPQGHSPLHF. In DNA form, the CDR3 reads TGTGCCAGCAGTGACCCCCAGGGCCATTCACCCCTCCACTTT. The whole variable domain, filled in from reference TRBV28 and TRBJ1-6, reads DVKVTQSSRYLVKRTGEKVFLECVQDMDHENMFWYRQDPGLGLRLIYFSYDVKMKEKGDIPEGYSVSREKKERFSLILESASTNQTSMYLCASSDPQGHSPLHFGNGTRLTVT.